The clone carrying this TCR beta chain showed up just once. This sample was taken from a study of blood T cell repertoires in COVID-19. Study overall: Whether acute or convalescent, the COVID-19 samples came from the United States, Italy and Spain. Sources were T cells, B-cell-depleted T cells, or PBMCs; the material itself was cDNA or gDNA.

The CDR3 runs 17 residues. Germline-derived CDR1 and CDR2 are MGHDK and SYGVNS. With V trimmed by 2 bases and J by 6 bases, 10 bases remained unmatched. Original handling: Reference gene primer amplification gave nucleated cell count estimates. The assay was immunoSEQ multiplex PCR, and TCRdb's table has in-frame clones only and misses some. Clonal size and the V and J genes are those of that table, whereas D and trimming came from the DNA. This table has about 51,000 clones, 70% to 90% appearing once. The TCR comes from an elderly man with active COVID-19. The gene calls are TRBV25-1 and TRBJ2-3, with TRBD2 matching 11 bases. The sequenced sample was peripheral blood. The CDR3 is CASSEPGLAAHRDTQYF. CDR3 nucleotides: TGTGCCAGCAGTGAACCGGGACTAGCGGCTCACCGGGATACGCAGTATTTT.